A single T cell receptor beta chain is shown here with its context. Its antigen is unknown. CDR3 length equals 16 residues. V was pared by 5 bases and J by 3 bases, with 5 bases of the junction left unmatched. Germline CDR1 is LGHNA and CDR2 is YNFKEQ. These data come from a study of cytomegalovirus exposure and HLA in healthy donors. Findings and limits, study-wide: Information on immune exposure was restricted to one variable (CMV serostatus). Researchers reported in a later analysis that common viral pathogens appeared linked to several top clusters.

The PCR had 60 Vbeta and 13 Jbeta primers. Clones were read by immunoSEQ multiplex PCR, and TCRdb kept only the in-frame ones, dropping some. The data show tens of thousands of clones, around 73% seen once. The donors, nominally healthy at sampling, likely had unrecorded immune exposures. Sequencing input: PBMCs. This TCR was sampled from a woman aged 40 to 55 in good health and CMV-seropositive. The chain couples TRBV4-2 to TRBJ2-5; TRBD2 agrees at 14 bases. The CDR3 sequence is CASSAGLAGDEETQYF. For the CDR3, the DNA is TGTGCCAGCAGCGCGGGACTAGCGGGGGATGAAGAGACCCAGTACTTC.